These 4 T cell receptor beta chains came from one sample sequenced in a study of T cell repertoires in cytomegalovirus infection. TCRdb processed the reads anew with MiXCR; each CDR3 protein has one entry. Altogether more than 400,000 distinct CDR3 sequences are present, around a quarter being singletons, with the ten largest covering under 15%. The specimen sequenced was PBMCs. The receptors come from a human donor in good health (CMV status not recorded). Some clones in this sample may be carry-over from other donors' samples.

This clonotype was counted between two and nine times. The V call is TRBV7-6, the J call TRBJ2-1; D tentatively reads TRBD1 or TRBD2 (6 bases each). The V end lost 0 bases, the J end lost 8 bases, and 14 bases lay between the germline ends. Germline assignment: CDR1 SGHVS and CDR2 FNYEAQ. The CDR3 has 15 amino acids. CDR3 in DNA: TGTGCCAGCAGCTTAGCACTAGCCCCAGGGGATGAGCAGTTCTTC. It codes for CASSLALAPGDEQFF.

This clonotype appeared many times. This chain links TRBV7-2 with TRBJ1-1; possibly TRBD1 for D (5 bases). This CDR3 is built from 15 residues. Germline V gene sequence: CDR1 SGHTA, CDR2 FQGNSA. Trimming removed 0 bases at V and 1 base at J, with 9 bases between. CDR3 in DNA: TGTGCCAGCAGCTTAGCAGGGGCTGGGAACACTGAAGCTTTCTTT. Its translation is CASSLAGAGNTEAFF.

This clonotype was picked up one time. CDR3 loop: CASSQRDYDDTGELFF. In nucleotides, the CDR3 is TGTGCCAGCAGCCAACGCGACTATGACGACACCGGGGAGCTGTTTTTT. The V gene is TRBV3-1, the J gene TRBJ2-2; tentative D call: TRBD2 (5 bases). CDR3 size: 16 residues. Germline CDR1 reads LGHDT; CDR2 reads YNNKEL (reference sequence). V was shortened by 2 bases and J by 3 bases, with 13 bases between the two germline ends.

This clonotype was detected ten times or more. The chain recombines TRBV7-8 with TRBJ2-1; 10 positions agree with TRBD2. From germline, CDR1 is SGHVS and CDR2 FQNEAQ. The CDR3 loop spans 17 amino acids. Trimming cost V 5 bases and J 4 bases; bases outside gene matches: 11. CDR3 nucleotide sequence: TGTGCCAGCAGCCTGGCTGGGGGACTAGCGATTTACAATGAGCAGTTCTTC. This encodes CASSLAGGLAIYNEQFF.